Detailed here is one TCR beta chain. As originally analysed: Nucleated cell number was recorded as an estimate derived from reference gene primer amplification. Sequenced by immunoSEQ multiplex PCR; TCRdb stores in-frame clones only, minus some. Clone size and V and J calls were adopted from that table, with D and trimming inferred from the DNA. Among some 130,000 clones listed, more than 60% were seen once. Germline values: CDR1 LGHDT, CDR2 YNNKEL (reference sequence). The CDR3 runs 18 residues. Losses at the gene ends were 0 bases for V and 2 bases for J; bases not matched to a gene: 8. This entry belongs to a study of blood T cell repertoires in COVID-19.

The sequence was collected from a woman in her 70s with acute or convalescent COVID-19. Sequencing used peripheral blood. The chain links TRBV3-1 (or the pseudogene TRBV3-2) to TRBJ2-2; TRBD2 aligns across 8 bases. CDR3 sequence (DNA): TGTGCCAGCAGCCAAGATTGGGCACTAGCGGCAAACACCGGGGAGCTGTTTTTT. This translates into CASSQDWALAANTGELFF.